The next 11 T cell receptor beta chains were all read from a single sample in a study of T cell clones after liver transplantation. Only in-frame clones appear in the TCRdb table, and some are missing; sequencing was by immunoSEQ multiplex PCR. In the table there are around 71,000 clones, about four fifths of which are singletons. The starting material was CD4+ T cells from blood, obtained 12 months after liver transplant. The receptors were sampled from a human patient who received a liver transplant. Some of the T cells might come from the graft donor.

The chain combines TRBV30 with TRBJ2-7; no firm D call. The CDR3 contains 12 residues. The germline V gene encodes CDR1 GTSNPN and CDR2 SVGIG (reference sequence). V was clipped by 4 bases and J by 3 bases, with 10 bases between them. The CDR3, as DNA: TGTGCCTGGAAGGCCCGCAGCTACGAGCAGTACTTC. Protein: CAWKARSYEQYF.

The genes are TRBV11-3 and TRBJ2-2; the match to TRBD2 covers 10 bases. There are 17 residues in the CDR3. Germline loops: CDR1 SGHNT, CDR2 YENEEA. After removal of 5 bases from V and 6 bases from J, the junction contained 12 bases not matched to a gene. The CDR3 loop reads CASSTLASGSRAGELFF. CDR3 sequence (DNA): TGTGCCAGCAGCACCCTGGCTAGCGGGAGTAGAGCCGGGGAGCTGTTTTTT.

The V call is TRBV28, the J call TRBJ1-2, with D unclear. Trimming took 6 bases from V and 3 from J, leaving 11 bases between them. Germline V gives CDR1 MDHEN, CDR2 SYDVKM. The CDR3 consists of 13 residues. The CDR3 DNA reads TGTGCCAGCAGCCTCGGAACTTACTATGGCTACACCTTC. The encoded protein is CASSLGTYYGYTF.

The gene calls are TRBV4-3 and TRBJ2-5, with D perhaps matching TRBD1 or TRBD2 (5 bases each). Germline V lookup: CDR1 LGHNA, CDR2 YSLEER. The CDR3 is 17 residues long. Trimming pared 3 bases from V and 6 bases from J, leaving 23 bases between. The CDR3 DNA follows: TGCGCCAGCAGCCAGGGGGTGGGTGCGGGCTCTCTCCAGACCCAGTACTTC. As protein: CASSQGVGAGSLQTQYF.

The chain employs TRBV19 and TRBJ2-3; 9 bases fit TRBD1. V lost 4 bases and J lost 5; bases outside the gene matches: 4. The CDR3 is 14 residues long. The germline gives CDR1 LNHDA, CDR2 SQIVND (reference sequence). The CDR3 bases are TGTGCCAGTAGTACCGGGACAGGGATAGATACGCAGTATTTT. It encodes CASSTGTGIDTQYF. The entire variable domain, with the rest obtained from reference TRBV19 and TRBJ2-3, is as follows: DGGITQSPKYLFRKEGQNVTLSCEQNLNHDAMYWYRQDPGQGLRLIYYSQIVNDFQKGDIAEGYSVSREKKESFPLTVTSAQKNPTAFYLCASSTGTGIDTQYFGPGTRLTVL.

This chain connects TRBV19 to TRBJ1-1; D is undetermined. Germline CDR1 reads LNHDA; CDR2 reads SQIVND (reference sequence). V dropped 6 bases and J dropped 1 base, with 9 bases sitting between them. The CDR3 has 13 residues. DNA of the CDR3: TGTGCCAGTAGCCTTACAACGAACACTGAAGCTTTCTTT. This translates into CASSLTTNTEAFF. The whole variable domain, remainder taken from reference TRBV19 and TRBJ1-1, is DGGITQSPKYLFRKEGQNVTLSCEQNLNHDAMYWYRQDPGQGLRLIYYSQIVNDFQKGDIAEGYSVSREKKESFPLTVTSAQKNPTAFYLCASSLTTNTEAFFGQGTRLTVV.

CDR3 loop: CATSATTGNTGELFF. The CDR3 coding sequence is TGTGCCACCAGCGCAACAACAGGGAACACCGGGGAGCTGTTTTTT. The J gene is TRBJ2-2, the V gene TRBV15; tentatively, D is TRBD1 (5 bases). The CDR3 has 15 amino acids. Germline-derived CDR1 and CDR2 are LNHNV and YYDKDF (reference sequence). Between the trimmed V and J ends, which lost 5 bases and 1 base, there was a span of 11 bases.

The genes are TRBV5-1 and TRBJ1-1; TRBD1 might be the D (6 bases). Germline values: CDR1 SGHRS, CDR2 YFSETQ. The CDR3 consists of 14 residues. Trimming took off 2 bases at V and 3 bases at J, with 11 bases between the two ends. The CDR3 spells CASSFTGSYTEAFF. The CDR3 nucleotides are TGCGCCAGCAGCTTTACAGGGTCTTACACTGAAGCTTTCTTT.

This sequence joins TRBV27 and TRBJ2-4; 9 bases are a match to TRBD2. The germline CDR1 and CDR2 sequences are MNHEY and SMNVEV (reference sequence). V shed 1 base and J 0 bases; nucleotides not matched to a gene: 4. This CDR3 is 17 amino acids long. In DNA form, the CDR3 reads TGTGCCAGCAGTTTATTAGCGGGAGTAGGAGCCAAAAACATTCAGTACTTC. Its translation: CASSLLAGVGAKNIQYF.

This clone showed up many times. The chain carries TRBV19 and TRBJ2-7; D possibly matches TRBD1 or TRBD2 (6 bases each). The CDR3 length is 17 residues. V was pared by 5 bases and J by 3 bases, with 23 bases between. The V gene's germline CDR1 is LNHDA and CDR2 SQIVND (reference sequence). CDR3 loop: CASSPRWVGEGGYEQYF. The CDR3 DNA reads as TGTGCCAGTAGTCCCCGATGGGTCGGCGAGGGGGGCTACGAGCAGTACTTC.

V gene TRBV5-4 combines with J gene TRBJ1-1; 9 bases are a match to TRBD1. The CDR3 covers 15 residues. V was clipped by 0 bases and J by 4 bases; unmatched bases: 4. CDR1 and CDR2 from the germline V gene are SGHNT and YYREEE (reference sequence). The CDR3 protein is CASSLGQGVVTEAFF. Here the CDR3 DNA reads TGTGCCAGCAGCTTGGGACAGGGGGTCGTCACTGAAGCTTTCTTT.